Presented here are 9 T cell receptor beta chains from one specimen sequenced in a study of blood T cell repertoires in COVID-19. Measured with immunoSEQ multiplex PCR; TCRdb has only the in-frame clones, and not every one. The table lists roughly 190,000 clones, 86% of them singletons. Sequencing input: peripheral blood. Receptor source: a woman aged 55-75 years with COVID-19, enrolled during active disease.

This chain joins TRBV6-6 and TRBJ1-2; D is perhaps TRBD1 (6 bases). CDR1 is MNHNY, CDR2 SVGAGI, per germline (reference sequence). The CDR3 consists of 13 residues. Trimming removed 4 bases from V and 7 bases from J, with 13 bases in between. CDR3 sequence (DNA): TGTGCCAGCAGTTTACAGGGTACGGCTGGCTACACCTTC. Residues: CASSLQGTAGYTF.

This clone came up once. The V gene is TRBV3-1 (or the pseudogene TRBV3-2), the J gene TRBJ1-1, with 10 nucleotides matching TRBD1. Losses at the gene ends were 0 bases for V and 10 bases for J; bases not matched to a gene: 2. Germline V gene sequence: CDR1 LGHDT, CDR2 YNNKEL (reference sequence). This CDR3 has 13 amino acids. For the CDR3, the DNA is TGTGCCAGCAGCCAAGACAGGGACAGGGGAGCTTTCTTT. Amino acids: CASSQDRDRGAFF.

The chain couples TRBV2 to TRBJ1-2; D is ambiguous. The V and J ends lost 3 bases and 3 bases respectively, with 8 bases between them. From germline, CDR1 is SNHLY and CDR2 FYNNEI. The CDR3 contains 13 residues. CDR3 sequence reads: CASSDSGYYGYTF. As DNA, the CDR3 is TGTGCCAGCAGTGACTCAGGATACTATGGCTACACCTTC.

V usage is TRBV4-3 and J usage is TRBJ1-3, with a weak D call TRBD1 (6 bases). The CDR3 loop spans 16 amino acids. V lost 1 base to trimming and J lost 3 bases, with 13 bases between them. Germline-derived CDR1 and CDR2 are LGHNA and YSLEER. Written as DNA, the CDR3 is TGCGCCAGCAGCCAAGTAGGGGCAGGGGTTGGAAACACCATATATTTT. Translating it yields CASSQVGAGVGNTIYF.

The rearrangement uses TRBV19 and TRBJ1-1; 7 nucleotides align to TRBD1. In germline, CDR1 is LNHDA, CDR2 SQIVND (reference sequence). The CDR3 totals 17 residues. J gave up 5 bases and V 6 bases, and 18 bases lay outside the gene matches. CDR3 coding DNA: TGTGCCAGTAGCCGCTGGTTAGGGGGCGTTTTTGGTACTGAAGCTTTCTTT. Amino acids: CASSRWLGGVFGTEAFF.

The V call is TRBV10-3, the J call TRBJ2-1, with TRBD2 identical over 12 bases. Germline trimming cut 2 bases from V and 7 bases from J; bases unmatched to any gene: 3. There are 15 residues in the CDR3. Germline V CDR1 and CDR2: ENHRY, SYGVKD. The CDR3 loop is CAISEQLAGGNEQFF. The CDR3 region has the DNA TGTGCCATCAGTGAGCAGCTAGCGGGGGGGAATGAGCAGTTCTTC.

The chain links TRBV7-9 to TRBJ1-5; no reliable D call. The germline V gene has CDR1 SEHNR and CDR2 FQNEAQ (reference sequence). With 3 bases removed from V and 4 bases from J, the gap between germline ends came to 10 bases. The CDR3 is 14 amino acids. CDR3 sequence reads: CASSFTTENQPQHF. In DNA form, the CDR3 reads TGTGCCAGCAGCTTTACGACGGAGAATCAGCCCCAGCATTTT.

This chain's CDR3 is CASNPGGAWSQPQHF. Here the CDR3 DNA reads TGTGCCAGCAACCCAGGGGGCGCGTGGAGTCAGCCCCAGCATTTT. This chain links TRBV7-8 with TRBJ1-5; 8 bases line up with TRBD1. This CDR3 is built from 15 residues. V dropped 7 bases and J dropped 6; count of bases not matched to a gene: 11. Germline CDR1 SGHVS, CDR2 FQNEAQ.

This clone has only one observation. J is TRBJ2-3 and V is TRBV11-2; a weak D match, TRBD1 (6 bases). V lost 1 base to trimming and J lost 4 bases, with 18 bases between them. The CDR3 contains 17 residues. In germline, CDR1 is SGHAT, CDR2 FQNNGV. The CDR3 spells CASSLGFGQGISDTQYF. The DNA of the CDR3 is TGTGCCAGCAGCTTAGGGTTTGGGCAGGGGATATCAGATACGCAGTATTTT.